The clone carrying this T cell receptor (beta chain) was picked up a small number of times. The trim removed 3 bases at V and 1 base at J, leaving 4 bases unmatched. Germline CDR1 SGHKS, CDR2 YYEKEE (reference sequence). This CDR3 spans 17 amino acids. Participants spanned ages about 18 to 100 years and resided in 20 to 25 US areas. The source of the sample is a study of blood T cell repertoires in COVID-19. Study summary: Before being deemed recovered, Cohort 3 donors had two negative PCRs, clearance, or symptom resolution. Italy, Spain and the United States were the sources of the convalescent and acute COVID-19 samples.

In the original analysis: By means of reference gene primer amplification, nucleated cell counts were estimated. Assay used: immunoSEQ multiplex PCR; TCRdb lists only in-frame clones, some missing. From that table come the V and J calls and clone size; the DNA was used to work out D and trimming. The table records 200,000 to 250,000 clones, less than 90% of them present only once. The clonotype comes from a woman in her fifties or sixties in a cohort exposed to, infected with or recovered from COVID-19 (not recorded which). Sample: PBMCs or T cells enriched from blood (not recorded which). The rearrangement joins TRBV5-5 to TRBJ2-5; 15 bases are a match to TRBD2. CDR3 sequence: CASSSGTSGGLQETQYF. The CDR3 nucleotides are TGTGCCAGCAGCTCTGGGACTAGCGGGGGGCTCCAAGAGACCCAGTACTTC. The complete variable domain, with remaining parts taken from reference TRBV5-5 and TRBJ2-5, reads DAGVTQSPTHLIKTRGQQVTLRCSPISGHKSVSWYQQVLGQGPQFIFQYYEKEERGRGNFPDRFSARQFPNYSSELNVNALLLGDSALYLCASSSGTSGGLQETQYFGPGTRLLVL.